The TCR beta chain under discussion was sequenced for a study of identical twins. Using its own MiXCR run on the 5' RACE reads, TCRdb lists one record per CDR3 protein. The data contain hundreds of thousands of distinct CDR3 sequences, roughly an eighth of them singletons. CDR1 is MGHRA, CDR2 YSYEKL, per germline. The CDR3 loop spans 14 amino acids. Between the trimmed V and J ends, which lost 3 bases and 1 base, there was a span of 9 bases. Study-wide results and limits: An excess of low generation probability was shown by twin-shared out-of-frame alpha sequences.

The table lists this clonotype with a few counts. What it binds is unknown. The same data also contributed to another study, on yellow fever vaccine responses in identical twins.

The sample comprised PBMCs. The V and J genes are TRBV4-1 and TRBJ2-5; the D is unclear. This receptor was obtained from a woman under 30 in good health. The CDR3 here is CASSQLTLQETQYF. DNA of the CDR3: TGCGCCAGCAGCCAGTTAACCCTCCAAGAGACCCAGTACTTC.